This entry features one T cell receptor (beta chain) sequence. The antigen is undetermined. This record comes from a study of blood T cells in healthy people across ages. General study points: In older individuals, TCR beta diversity per million T cells was lower, falling roughly linearly with age.

A second about 7 to 11 cycle PCR used barcoded and J-beta primers. Every cDNA molecule bore a tag from a template-switch adaptor containing 12 random nucleotides. Each of the samples gave a minimum of 3 million paired-end reads that contained CDR3. A single record per CDR3 protein comes from TCRdb applying MiXCR to the 5' RACE reads. The table includes about 1,400,000 distinct CDR3 sequences, around two fifths detected once. The germline V gene has CDR1 LNHNV and CDR2 YYDKDF (reference sequence). The CDR3 covers 17 residues. Per-sample yields of isolated PBMCs were at least 7 million. Source material: blood. This chain connects TRBV15 to TRBJ2-4; 8 bases are shared with TRBD2. The end of the DNA is better explained by TRBJ2-7, so the J call may be wrong. The TCR was taken from a woman younger than 35 in good health. The CDR3 DNA is TGTGCCACCAGCAGAGCAGTAAGGCCGGGGGGGACCTACGAGCAGTACTTC. Amino acids: CATSRAVRPGGTYEQYF.